This TCR beta chain emerged from a study of T cells in Graves' hyperthyroidism and ophthalmopathy. This CDR3 contains 17 residues. The V gene end was trimmed by 2 bases and the J gene end by 7 bases; junction bases not matched to a gene: 10. In germline, CDR1 is MNHNS, CDR2 SASEGT. This clonotype was counted ten times or more. The CDR3 regions of TCR beta were amplified from RNA transcripts. TCR CDR3 underwent first-round RT-PCR with the HTBI primer set. A single record per CDR3 protein comes from TCRdb applying MiXCR to the multiplex PCR reads. The profile shows around 340,000 distinct CDR3 sequences, about 15% of them singletons.

Sequencing used blood. The chain combines TRBV6-1 with TRBJ2-1, with 11 bases aligning to TRBD2. This sequence originates from a woman in her twenties or thirties with Graves' hyperthyroidism. The CDR3 coding sequence is TGTGCCAGCAGTGAATACGTAGCGGGAGGGCCGGGGAATGAGCAGTTCTTC. Its protein product is CASSEYVAGGPGNEQFF.